The rows below give T cell receptor beta chains drawn from one sample of a study of CXCR3-negative and CXCR3-positive naive CD8 T cells. TCRdb reprocessed the 5' RACE reads, with one entry per CDR3 protein and no DNA. This sample contains around 90,000 distinct CDR3 sequences. Sequenced input: naive CXCR3- CD8+ T cells from blood. All receptors derive from a human donor in good health. Some clones in this sample may be carry-over from other donors' samples. Both conserved end residues are part of each CDR3. The order of the fields is J gene, V gene, CDR3 protein.

TRBJ2-3 TRBV28 CASSLSAGLPDTQYF
TRBJ1-2 TRBV5-4 CASSFAPDSVYGYTF
TRBJ2-1 TRBV7-9 CASSLAKASGSYNEQFF
TRBJ2-5 TRBV14 CASSPTYQETQYF
TRBJ2-7 TRBV2 CASSEFTSGSSYEQYF
TRBJ2-7 TRBV29-1 CSVVPAHTSYEQYF
TRBJ2-1 TRBV20-1 CSARDLAGDHNEQFF
TRBJ1-1 TRBV28 CASSLNPNTEAFF
TRBJ2-7 TRBV6-2/TRBV6-3 CASNYGSASGGSYEQYF
TRBJ1-1 TRBV21-1 CASSANINTGIDPEAFF
TRBJ2-1 TRBV29-1 CSVDDTSGGTYNEQFF
TRBJ2-1 TRBV20-1 CSARSAGAYNEQFF
TRBJ1-1 TRBV4-1 CASSQDLGEAFF
TRBJ2-1 TRBV6-5 CASISTRESTSYNEQFF
TRBJ1-2 TRBV4-1 CASSPNTGGRYGYTF
TRBJ1-2 TRBV7-9 CASSLTGTGDHYGYTF